This TCR beta chain was recorded in a study of T-cell reconstitution after alpha-beta-depleted transplantation in children (dated by TCRdb to about 2016). Regarding the research as a whole: The study quantitatively tracked T-cell immune reconstitution after TCRalphabeta/CD19-depleted allogeneic hematopoietic cell transplantation in children using TCR repertoire profiling.

This clonotype has a handful of counts. It lacks a known antigen. No base qualities exist here, and no much larger clone lies one base off it. The germline ends are 12 bases apart after V is trimmed by 7 bases and J by 8 bases. Including cysteine and phenylalanine, the CDR3 has 12 amino acids. The kept DNA is CDR3 alone, 36 bases in frame from the first base. CDR1 and CDR2 are read off the germline V gene as MNHNS and SASEGT. The library was generated by PCR. Instrument used: Illumina HiSeq 2500. TCR library preparation used molecular barcoding, with unique molecular identifiers applied to normalize quantification of the TCRbeta repertoire. TCRdb reprocessed the public reads (quality trimming at Q25 with fastp, clone calling with MiXCR) and kept in-frame beta chains. Merged by CDR3 protein, the rows form single entries marked with the most common genes and DNA. Present in this sample are 350,000 to 400,000 distinct CDR3 sequences, 13% of which were seen just once. The ten largest make up 4% to 5.5% of the sample.

The TCR was taken from a human donor who donated a stem cell graft to a child with Fanconi anemia. This chain is built from TRBV6-1 and TRBJ1-5, with the D gene uncertain. This material consisted of PBMCs, taken from the stem cell graft. CDR3 region: CASTEAGKPQHF. The DNA is as follows: TGTGCCAGCACCGAAGCGGGGAAGCCCCAGCATTTT.